This T cell receptor (beta chain) was sequenced in a study of T cells in Graves' hyperthyroidism and ophthalmopathy. For the study at large: It was at initial diagnosis, before any treatment, that peripheral blood was collected.

Regarding the study as a whole: Ophthalmopathy and stable hyperthyroidism were separated by a 13 V-J model. Blood shared most expanded thyroid clonotypes above 0.001.

Using RNA transcripts as the source, TCR beta CDR3 regions were amplified. An initial round of RT-PCR targeting the TCR CDR3 relied on the HTBI primer set. MiXCR, applied by TCRdb to the multiplex PCR reads, yields one record per CDR3 protein. The sample lists around 250,000 distinct CDR3 sequences, roughly a quarter seen once, with 35% in the top ten. For this clonotype: As yet, its antigen is unknown. It may be a read error: a sequence one base away is much more abundant.

V lost 2 bases and J lost 4, with 13 bases in between. The CDR3 has 15 residues. Germline values: CDR1 MNHEY, CDR2 SVGAGI. Ophthalmopathy patients had moderate-to-severe active disease, CAS ≥3, NOSPECS ≥4, and disease duration under 3 months. Material: blood. The origin of this receptor is a woman aged 40 to 50 with Graves' ophthalmopathy. The chain links TRBV6-5 to TRBJ2-3; D uncertain. The CDR3 sequence: CASSYGQHRADTQYF. The CDR3 DNA is TGTGCCAGCAGTTACGGGCAGCACCGCGCAGATACGCAGTATTTT.